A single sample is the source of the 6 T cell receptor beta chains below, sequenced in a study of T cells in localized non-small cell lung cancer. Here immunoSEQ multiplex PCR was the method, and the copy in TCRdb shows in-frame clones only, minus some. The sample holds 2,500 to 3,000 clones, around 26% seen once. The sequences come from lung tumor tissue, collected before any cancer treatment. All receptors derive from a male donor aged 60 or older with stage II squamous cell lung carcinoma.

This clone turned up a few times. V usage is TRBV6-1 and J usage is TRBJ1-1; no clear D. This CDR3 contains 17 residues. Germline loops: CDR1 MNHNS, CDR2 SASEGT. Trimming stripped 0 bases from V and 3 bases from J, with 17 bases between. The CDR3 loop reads CASSEAVWQEMDTEAFF. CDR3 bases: TGTGCCAGCAGTGAAGCAGTCTGGCAGGAGATGGACACTGAAGCTTTCTTT.

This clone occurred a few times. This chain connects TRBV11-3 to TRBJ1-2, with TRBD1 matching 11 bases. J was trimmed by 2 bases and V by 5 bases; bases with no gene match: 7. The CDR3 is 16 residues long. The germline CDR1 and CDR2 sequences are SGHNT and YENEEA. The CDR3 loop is CASSPLGQGANYGYTF. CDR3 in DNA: TGTGCCAGCAGCCCACTAGGACAGGGGGCCAACTATGGCTACACCTTC.

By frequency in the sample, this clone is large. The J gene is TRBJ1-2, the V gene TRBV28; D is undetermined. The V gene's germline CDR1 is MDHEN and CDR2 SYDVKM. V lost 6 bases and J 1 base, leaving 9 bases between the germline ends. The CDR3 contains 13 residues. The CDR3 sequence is CASRSQINYGYTF. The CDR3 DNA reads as TGTGCCAGCAGGTCTCAGATTAACTATGGCTACACCTTC.

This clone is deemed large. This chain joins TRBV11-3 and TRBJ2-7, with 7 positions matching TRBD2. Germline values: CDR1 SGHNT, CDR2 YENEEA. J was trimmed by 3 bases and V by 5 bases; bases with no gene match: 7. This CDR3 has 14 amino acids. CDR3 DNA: TGTGCCAGCAGCCCATTCGGGGACTACTACGAGCAGTACTTC. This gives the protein CASSPFGDYYEQYF.

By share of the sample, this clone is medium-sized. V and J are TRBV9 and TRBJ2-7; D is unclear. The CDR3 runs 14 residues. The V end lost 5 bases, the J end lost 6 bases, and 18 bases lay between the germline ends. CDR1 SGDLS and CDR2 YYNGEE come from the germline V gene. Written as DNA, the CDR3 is TGTGCCAGCAGTGCCATTGCGGCTGGCGGCGAGCAGTACTTC. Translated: CASSAIAAGGEQYF.

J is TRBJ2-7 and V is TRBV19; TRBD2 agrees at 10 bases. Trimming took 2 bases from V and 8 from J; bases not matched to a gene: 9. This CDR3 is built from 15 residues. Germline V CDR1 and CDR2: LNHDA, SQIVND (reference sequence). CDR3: CASSINGLAGEQQYF. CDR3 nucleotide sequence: TGTGCCAGTAGTATAAACGGTCTAGCGGGAGAACAGCAGTACTTC.